A single sample gave rise to the 2 T cell receptor beta chains below, sequenced in a study of T cell repertoires in cytomegalovirus infection. TCRdb reprocessed the reads with MiXCR, giving one entry per CDR3 protein. Of 700,000 to 850,000 distinct CDR3 sequences listed, 30% to 35% are singletons. No antigen has been identified for these receptors. This material consisted of cultured CD8+ T cells from PBMCs, taken from culture after CMV antigen stimulation. These receptors all come from a human donor in good health (CMV status not recorded). Some clones in this sample may be carry-over from other donors' samples.

Concerning this clonotype itself: Sequence at one end of the junction differs from germline and may be a read error. The CDR3 DNA is TGTGCCAGCAGCCGGGGACAGGGTGAGGCTGGCTACGCCTTC. Amino acid sequence: CASSRGQGEAGYAF. V gene TRBV7-2 combines with J gene TRBJ1-2; 9 bases are shared with TRBD1. CDR1 and CDR2 from the germline V gene are SGHTA and FQGNSA. The CDR3 is made up of 14 amino acids.

The sample holds many counts of this clonotype. The chain is built from TRBV7-6 and TRBJ2-3; 9 nucleotides align to TRBD1. There are 15 residues in the CDR3. J was trimmed by 2 bases and V by 5 bases; bases with no gene match: 5. In germline, CDR1 is SGHVS, CDR2 FNYEAQ. The CDR3 spells CASSPGTGLTDTQYF. DNA for the CDR3: TGTGCCAGCAGCCCCGGGACAGGGCTCACAGATACGCAGTATTTT. Together with reference TRBV7-6 and TRBJ2-3, the CDR3 gives the full variable domain: GAGVSQSPRYKVTKRGQDVALRCDPISGHVSLYWYRQALGQGPEFLTYFNYEAQQDKSGLPNDRFSAERPEGSISTLTIQRTEQRDSAMYRCASSPGTGLTDTQYFGPGTRLTVL.